Listed below are T cell receptor beta chains from one sample, sequenced in a study of cytomegalovirus exposure and HLA in healthy donors. This table comes from immunoSEQ multiplex PCR, and its TCRdb copy is limited to in-frame clones, with some not included. The sample has 55,000 to 75,000 clones, around 95% seen once. What was sequenced was PBMCs. These receptor sequences come from a woman aged 18-29 years in good health and CMV-seropositive. Each CDR3 is given with its conserved first and last residue. A D gene is named only where the DNA matches it firmly. Size is omitted from some rows. Given values are once, few, many or a class for expanded clones.

j_call	clone_size	v_call	d_call	cdr3_aa	cdr3_nt
TRBJ2-7	-	TRBV27	-	CASSPSPYEQYF	TGTGCCAGCAGTCCCTCCCCCTACGAGCAGTACTTC
TRBJ1-2	-	TRBV6-6	TRBD1	CASGTRGPTYGYTF	TGTGCCAGCGGCACCAGGGGGCCCACCTATGGCTACACCTTC
TRBJ1-6	-	TRBV7-2	-	CASSSSNSPLHF	TGTGCCAGCAGCTCGAGTAATTCACCCCTCCACTTT
TRBJ1-5	-	TRBV4-1	-	CASSQPSRGDQPQHF	TGCGCCAGCAGCCAACCAAGCAGGGGAGATCAGCCCCAGCATTTT
TRBJ1-5	-	TRBV10-3	TRBD1	CAISEQTGQFNQPQHF	TGTGCCATCAGTGAACAAACGGGACAGTTCAATCAGCCCCAGCATTTT
TRBJ1-5	once	TRBV9	-	CASSVGGGQPQHF	TGTGCCAGCAGCGTAGGAGGAGGTCAGCCCCAGCATTTT
TRBJ2-7	-	TRBV10-3	-	CATWRGEGYEQYF	TGTGCCACCTGGCGGGGAGAAGGTTACGAGCAGTACTTC
TRBJ1-6	few	TRBV6-5	TRBD1	CASSNRGTRNSPLHF	TGTGCCAGCAGCAACAGGGGAACTCGCAATTCACCCCTCCACTTT
TRBJ1-2	-	TRBV4-3	TRBD1	CASSLYETGSGYTF	TGCGCCAGCAGCCTCTACGAGACAGGGTCTGGCTACACCTTC
TRBJ1-1	-	TRBV5-4	TRBD1	CASRGTGTAENLAFF	TGTGCCAGCAGAGGTACTGGGACAGCAGAGAACCTGGCTTTCTTT
TRBJ1-2	-	TRBV5-1	TRBD1	CASSLGQASYGYTF	TGCGCCAGCAGCCTGGGACAGGCCTCCTATGGCTACACCTTC
TRBJ2-2	-	TRBV14	-	CASSQVRTSRGTGELFF	TGTGCCAGCAGCCAAGTCCGGACTTCGCGTGGCACCGGGGAGCTGTTTTTT
TRBJ1-1	-	TRBV28	TRBD1	CASSGQGSEAFF	TGTGCCAGCAGTGGACAGGGCAGTGAAGCTTTCTTT
TRBJ1-5	-	TRBV28	TRBD1	CASSLAGGGAPQHF	TGTGCCAGCAGTTTGGCGGGAGGGGGCGCCCCCCAGCATTTT
TRBJ1-5	-	TRBV18	-	CASSPQGGVQPQHF	TGTGCCAGCTCACCTCAGGGAGGAGTTCAGCCCCAGCATTTT
TRBJ2-1	-	TRBV7-2	-	CASSPQRISYNEQFF	TGTGCCAGCAGCCCCCAGCGGATCTCCTACAATGAGCAGTTCTTC
TRBJ1-1	-	TRBV27	-	CASSLNSPNTEAFF	TGTGCCAGCAGTTTAAACAGCCCGAACACTGAAGCTTTCTTT
TRBJ1-5	once	TRBV5-6	-	CASSSSNGQKQPQHF	TGTGCCAGCAGCTCATCAAATGGACAGAAACAGCCCCAGCATTTT
TRBJ2-3	-	TRBV7-9	TRBD2	CASARLAGGASTDTQYF	TGTGCCAGCGCTCGACTAGCGGGAGGAGCTAGCACAGATACGCAGTATTTT
TRBJ1-1	-	TRBV7-9	-	CASNPTGPNTEAFF	TGTGCCAGCAACCCCACAGGGCCCAACACTGAAGCTTTCTTT
TRBJ1-1	-	TRBV4-3	-	CASSQDGGSMNTEAFF	TGCGCCAGCAGCCAAGATGGGGGGTCAATGAACACTGAAGCTTTCTTT
TRBJ1-1	-	TRBV5-5	-	CASSLVSMVGRGNTEAFF	TGTGCCAGCAGCTTGGTTAGTATGGTCGGAAGAGGGAACACTGAAGCTTTCTTT
TRBJ2-7	-	TRBV10-3	-	CAISESTQGSYQQYF	TGTGCCATCAGTGAGTCGACCCAGGGTTCCTACCAGCAGTACTTC
TRBJ1-5	-	TRBV27	-	CASSFNSQGNQPQHF	TGTGCCAGCAGTTTTAACTCGCAGGGGAACCAGCCCCAGCATTTT
TRBJ1-2	-	TRBV7-9	TRBD1	CASAARDRENYGYTF	TGTGCCAGCGCCGCCCGGGACAGAGAGAATTATGGCTACACCTTC
TRBJ2-7	once	TRBV6-1	-	CASSGVIGAWDEQYF	TGTGCCAGCAGTGGTGTCATAGGGGCTTGGGACGAGCAGTACTTC
TRBJ1-1	-	TRBV5-3	TRBD1	CARTSHRGFIGAFF	TGTGCCAGAACCTCCCACAGGGGGTTTATCGGCGCTTTCTTT
TRBJ1-2	-	TRBV7-9	-	CASSLNGRGYTF	TGTGCCAGCAGCTTAAACGGCAGGGGCTACACCTTC
TRBJ1-5	-	TRBV11-1	-	CASSLEKNQPQHF	TGTGCCAGCAGCTTGGAGAAGAATCAGCCCCAGCATTTT
TRBJ1-5	-	TRBV30	-	CAWGGQWRNQPQHF	TGTGCCTGGGGGGGACAATGGCGCAATCAGCCCCAGCATTTT
TRBJ2-7	-	TRBV4-3	TRBD1	CASSPGTGRYEQYF	TGCGCCAGCAGTCCGGGGACAGGTCGATACGAGCAGTACTTC
TRBJ2-7	-	TRBV18	-	CASSLNREIKQYF	TGTGCCAGCTCACTAAACAGGGAAATTAAGCAGTACTTC
TRBJ1-2	-	TRBV4-3	-	CASSLLGGADGYTF	TGCGCCAGCAGCCTCTTGGGGGGGGCGGACGGCTACACCTTC